Following are 11 T cell receptor beta chains from one sample sequenced in a study of Ad26.COV2.S vaccination and SARS-CoV-2 variants. The assay was immunoSEQ multiplex PCR, and TCRdb's table has in-frame clones only and misses some. The table has about 280,000 clones, 80% to 90% seen once. Specified treatment: roughly 18 received Ad26.COV2.S at low or high dose, single or two shots; roughly five received placebo; per-sample allocation not given. Sampling happened 63 days after the first vaccine or placebo injection. The material was peripheral blood, obtained in a trial of Ad26.COV2.S vaccine versus placebo. The receptor set was obtained from a person aged 18 to 65 who received the Ad26.COV2.S COVID-19 vaccine or a placebo.

The chain recombines TRBV7-3 with TRBJ1-5; D uncertain. V lost 5 bases and J 5 bases, leaving 10 bases between the germline ends. Looked up from germline, CDR1 is SGHTA and CDR2 is FQGTGA. There are 13 residues in the CDR3. The CDR3 DNA reads TGTGCCAGCAGCCTGGGCGGGGATCAGCCCCAGCATTTT. It specifies CASSLGGDQPQHF. The full variable domain, rest sourced from reference TRBV7-3 and TRBJ1-5, is GAGVSQTPSNKVTEKGKYVELRCDPISGHTALYWYRQSLGQGPEFLIYFQGTGAADDSGLPNDRFFAVRPEGSVSTLKIQRTERGDSAVYLCASSLGGDQPQHFGDGTRLSIL.

The chain couples TRBV6-1 to TRBJ1-4, with D possibly being TRBD1 (6 bases). The CDR3 runs 16 residues. CDR1 is MNHNS and CDR2 is SASEGT in the germline V gene. V lost 1 base, J lost 0 bases, and 9 bases lay in between. CDR3 sequence: CASSEERTATNEKLFF. CDR3 in DNA: TGTGCCAGCAGTGAAGAGAGGACAGCAACTAATGAAAAACTGTTTTTT.

The chain recombines TRBV5-1 with TRBJ2-7, with TRBD2 identical over 7 bases. In germline, CDR1 is SGHRS, CDR2 YFSETQ. The CDR3 has 13 residues. V shed 4 bases, J shed 6 bases, and the junction held 7 bases outside the gene matches. The chain's CDR3 is CASSTETGGEQYF. The CDR3 DNA follows: TGCGCCAGCAGCACCGAGACGGGAGGCGAGCAGTACTTC.

V gene TRBV30 combines with J gene TRBJ1-3; D is possibly TRBD1 (5 bases). V was pared by 2 bases and J by 3 bases, with 8 bases between. Germline V gene lookup returns CDR1 GTSNPN and CDR2 SVGIG (reference sequence). This CDR3 contains 13 residues. CDR3 in DNA: TGTGCCTGGAGTACGGGGGGTGGAAACACCATATATTTT. Its protein product is CAWSTGGGNTIYF.

Here the CDR3 DNA reads TGTGCCAGCAGTGAATCCGCCTATGGCTACACCTTC. It yields the protein CASSESAYGYTF. The chain recombines TRBV2 with TRBJ1-2; D ambiguous. V gave up 2 bases and J gave up 4 bases, with 5 bases separating them. This CDR3 comprises 12 residues. Looked up from germline, CDR1 is SNHLY and CDR2 is FYNNEI.

V and J are TRBV20-1 and TRBJ1-2; TRBD1 is a possible D gene (5 bases). The CDR3 totals 11 residues. Germline values: CDR1 DFQATT, CDR2 SNEGSKA (reference sequence). Trimming cost V 6 bases and J 8 bases, with 13 bases left between them. CDR3 loop: CSADEGRGYTF. In nucleotides, the CDR3 is TGCAGTGCCGATGAGGGGCGCGGCTACACCTTC.

The rearrangement links TRBV4-1 to TRBJ1-5; D is undetermined. This CDR3 is 17 amino acids long. The V gene lost 1 base and the J gene lost 0 bases, with 13 bases spanning the gap. Looked up from germline, CDR1 is MGHRA and CDR2 is YSYEKL. The CDR3 nucleotides are TGCGCCAGCAGCCAAGCATTAAAACTTAATAGCAATCAGCCCCAGCATTTT. This gives the protein CASSQALKLNSNQPQHF.

The chain uses TRBV2 and TRBJ2-7; 10 nucleotides line up with TRBD2. Per the germline V gene, CDR1 is SNHLY and CDR2 is FYNNEI. With V trimmed by 4 bases and J by 1 base, 10 bases remained unmatched. The CDR3 totals 17 residues. CDR3 nucleotide sequence: TGTGCCAGCAGTGCACGTTGGACTAGCGGAGAATCCTACGAGCAGTACTTC. Protein product: CASSARWTSGESYEQYF.

V usage is TRBV5-4 and J usage is TRBJ1-2; D gene uncertain. CDR3 size: 14 residues. Trimming shortened V by 0 bases and J by 4 bases, and 10 bases separated the two germline ends. Germline CDR1 SGHNT, CDR2 YYREEE (reference sequence). The DNA of the CDR3 is TGTGCCAGCAGCTTGGAGCCAGACACCTATGGCTACACCTTC. This codes for CASSLEPDTYGYTF.

The V gene is TRBV29-1, the J gene TRBJ1-1, with D possibly being TRBD1 (5 bases). This CDR3 has 15 residues. Germline CDR1 and CDR2: SQVTM and ANQGSEA. Trimming removed 2 bases at V and 7 bases at J, with 20 bases between. The CDR3 DNA reads TGCAGCGTTGAAAGCCCCCAGGGTCTAGATGGTGAAGCTTTCTTT. Protein: CSVESPQGLDGEAFF.

The chain employs TRBV4-2 and TRBJ2-7; the match to TRBD2 covers 12 bases. This CDR3 region has 15 residues. J was trimmed by 3 bases and V by 1 base; bases with no gene match: 1. Germline V gene sequence: CDR1 LGHNA, CDR2 YNFKEQ. Here the CDR3 DNA reads TGTGCCAGCAGCCAAGGACTAGCGGGAGTCTACGAGCAGTACTTC. The encoded protein is CASSQGLAGVYEQYF.